This record looks at one T cell receptor beta chain sequence and its context. Its antigen remains unidentified. Extraction yielded at least 5 micrograms of total RNA per sample. Together with a sample-barcoded 5' primer, a J-beta primer mix was included in a second PCR lasting about 7 to 11 cycles. Every cDNA molecule bore a tag from a template-switch adaptor containing 12 random nucleotides. One entry per CDR3 protein, called by TCRdb with MiXCR from the 5' RACE reads. The data show roughly 1.6 million distinct CDR3 sequences, almost 35% seen once. CDR3 size: 16 residues. The V gene's germline CDR1 is SGHRS and CDR2 YFSETQ. V was clipped by 4 bases and J by 5 bases; unmatched bases: 12. These data belong to a study of blood T cells in healthy people across ages. Study-wide results and caveats: Naive T cell percentage showed a strong correlation with TCR beta diversity. The fall in TCR beta diversity per million T cells was roughly linear with age.

The sample taken for sequencing was blood. The chain couples TRBV5-1 to TRBJ2-5; 9 bases are a match to TRBD1. This TCR was sampled from a woman between 25 and 40 years old in good health. Here the CDR3 DNA reads TGCGCCAGCAGCCCCAGGCCCGGGACAGGGCAGGAGACCCAGTACTTC. Its protein is CASSPRPGTGQETQYF.